This TCR beta chain derives from a study of neurological immune-mediated disorders. As regards this clonotype: Its antigen is not identified.

For the sorted libraries, about 970,000 CD4+ or CD8+ T cells were used. Germline V lookup: CDR1 DFQATT, CDR2 SNEGSKA (reference sequence). This CDR3 contains 13 residues. V was clipped by 3 bases and J by 0 bases, with 9 bases between them. Each CDR3 protein is one row after TCRdb ran MiXCR on the 5' RACE reads. The sample records roughly 48,000 distinct CDR3 sequences, approximately 6.2% being singletons. The study's findings and limits: CDR3 amino acid sequences of expanded clones were not shared across subjects, a result suggesting private repertoires in all groups. The repertoires of 18 of 34 multiple sclerosis patients fell into one related-CDR3 cluster (a possible signature) under phylogenetic grouping.

The TCR sequence derives from a woman aged 18 to 35 with multiple sclerosis. Specimen: CD4+ T cells from blood. This chain links TRBV20-1 with TRBJ2-7; maybe TRBD1 (5 bases). CDR3 in amino acids: CSASPDSSYEQYF. In DNA form, the CDR3 reads TGCAGTGCTAGTCCAGACAGCTCCTACGAGCAGTACTTC.